Shown below are 28 T cell receptor beta chains from a single sample sequenced in a study of blood T cell repertoires in COVID-19. TCRdb keeps only in-frame clones here, not all; method: immunoSEQ multiplex PCR. The sample gives roughly 300,000 clones, roughly nine tenths of which show up once; over 2% is in the top ten. The material sequenced was peripheral blood. The receptor source for this set is a woman in her 30s with COVID-19, enrolled during active disease.

The chain employs TRBV10-3 and TRBJ1-1; TRBD1 is a possible D gene (5 bases). CDR3 length: 14 residues. Trimming stripped 7 bases from V and 3 bases from J, with 15 bases between. Germline V lookup: CDR1 ENHRY, CDR2 SYGVKD. For the CDR3, the DNA is TGTGCCATCACCGAGGCGGGGCCTCACACTGAAGCTTTCTTT. Translating gives CAITEAGPHTEAFF.

The chain is built from TRBV25-1 and TRBJ2-1; 10 bases are a match to TRBD2. The germline V gene has CDR1 MGHDK and CDR2 SYGVNS. V lost 1 base, J lost 6 bases, and 3 bases stayed unmatched. This CDR3 has 15 residues. The CDR3 DNA sequence: TGTGCCAGCAGTGAATGGTCTAGCGGGAGCAATGAGCAGTTCTTC. It yields the protein CASSEWSSGSNEQFF.

The V gene is TRBV14, the J gene TRBJ2-5, with 7 bases identical to TRBD1. Trimming took 6 bases from V and 11 from J; bases not matched to a gene: 6. Germline V gene sequence: CDR1 SGHDN, CDR2 FVKESK. This CDR3 is 11 amino acids long. The CDR3 loop reads CASSPDRVQYF. In nucleotides, the CDR3 is TGTGCCAGCAGTCCCGACAGGGTTCAGTACTTC.

The chain carries TRBV5-5 and TRBJ1-5; 7 bases are a match to TRBD1. The CDR3 is 19 residues long. Looked up from germline, CDR1 is SGHKS and CDR2 is YYEKEE (reference sequence). V lost 4 bases, J lost 0 bases, and 16 bases stayed unmatched. The CDR3 nucleotides read TGTGCCAGCAGCCCGGGACAGTTTATCGGGTTTTATAGCAATCAGCCCCAGCATTTT. It yields the protein CASSPGQFIGFYSNQPQHF.

This chain uses TRBV6-5 with TRBJ2-7; possible D gene TRBD1, 6 bases. CDR3 length: 15 residues. V was pared by 10 bases and J by 0 bases, with 19 bases between. Germline V CDR1 and CDR2: MNHEY, SVGAGI. Here the CDR3 reads CATHTDRSTSYEQYF. Here the CDR3 DNA reads TGTGCCACACATACAGACAGGTCGACCTCCTACGAGCAGTACTTC.

J is TRBJ1-2 and V is TRBV19; 8 bases match TRBD1. V was pared by 2 bases and J by 4 bases, with 3 bases of the junction left unmatched. The CDR3 is made up of 14 amino acids. Germline V gene lookup returns CDR1 LNHDA and CDR2 SQIVND (reference sequence). The CDR3, as DNA: TGTGCCAGTAGTATAAGCAGGGGGCCCTATGGCTACACCTTC. It yields the protein CASSISRGPYGYTF. The entire variable domain, with the rest obtained from reference TRBV19 and TRBJ1-2, is as follows: DGGITQSPKYLFRKEGQNVTLSCEQNLNHDAMYWYRQDPGQGLRLIYYSQIVNDFQKGDIAEGYSVSREKKESFPLTVTSAQKNPTAFYLCASSISRGPYGYTFGSGTRLTVV.

This clone has just one count. This rearrangement joins TRBV7-9 to TRBJ1-1; 7 nucleotides agree with TRBD1. The CDR3 contains 18 residues. Germline CDR1 and CDR2: SEHNR and FQNEAQ (reference sequence). The junction had 15 bases not matched to a gene; V was cut back by 5 bases and J by 0 bases. The CDR3 coding sequence is TGTGCCAGCAGCCCCCGCCGACAGGGCTCCCCCATGAACACTGAAGCTTTCTTT. It is translated as CASSPRRQGSPMNTEAFF.

V and J are TRBV7-2 and TRBJ1-3; D remains ambiguous. This CDR3 region has 13 residues. Germline values: CDR1 SGHTA, CDR2 FQGNSA. The ends were cut back, 3 bases at V and 0 bases at J, with 3 bases in the middle. The CDR3 region has the DNA TGTGCCAGCAGCTTTAACTCTGGAAACACCATATATTTT. Translated, it gives CASSFNSGNTIYF.

CDR3 sequence: CASSYRREHNEQFF. The CDR3 DNA follows: TGTGCCAGCAGTTACCGGCGGGAACACAATGAGCAGTTCTTC. The chain couples TRBV6-5 to TRBJ2-1, with D possibly matching TRBD2 (6 bases). The germline V gene has CDR1 MNHEY and CDR2 SVGAGI. Between the trimmed V and J ends, which lost 2 bases and 5 bases, there was a span of 10 bases. The CDR3 runs to 14 residues.

V gene TRBV4-2 combines with J gene TRBJ1-3; possibly TRBD1 for D (5 bases). Trimming left V 0 bases short and J 0 bases short, with 9 bases between. The CDR3 consists of 16 residues. Germline V CDR1 and CDR2: LGHNA, YNFKEQ. Written as DNA, the CDR3 is TGTGCCAGCAGCCAAGATCAGGGCTCCTCTGGAAACACCATATATTTT. Protein product: CASSQDQGSSGNTIYF.

The gene calls are TRBV5-5 and TRBJ1-5; D gene uncertain. Germline V gene lookup returns CDR1 SGHKS and CDR2 YYEKEE (reference sequence). The CDR3 has 15 residues. The V end lost 5 bases, the J end lost 0 bases, and 12 bases lay between the germline ends. In nucleotides, the CDR3 is TGTGCCAGCAGACCCGACATTAATAGCAATCAGCCCCAGCATTTT. Its translation: CASRPDINSNQPQHF. Supplemented by reference TRBV5-5 and TRBJ1-5, the full variable domain reads DAGVTQSPTHLIKTRGQQVTLRCSPISGHKSVSWYQQVLGQGPQFIFQYYEKEERGRGNFPDRFSARQFPNYSSELNVNALLLGDSALYLCASRPDINSNQPQHFGDGTRLSIL.

This clone occurred once. This chain uses TRBV6-5 with TRBJ2-5; 7 bases map to TRBD2. This CDR3 has 15 residues. The ends lost 5 bases at V and 1 base at J; junction bases unmatched: 7. The germline CDR1 and CDR2 sequences are MNHEY and SVGAGI. The CDR3 spells CASSRGSGPQETQYF. DNA for the CDR3: TGTGCCAGCAGTCGGGGTAGCGGGCCCCAAGAGACCCAGTACTTC.

The chain is built from TRBV5-5 and TRBJ1-6; 9 bases line up with TRBD1. CDR3 size: 19 residues. The ends lost 4 bases at V and 9 bases at J; junction bases unmatched: 20. Germline lookup yields CDR1 SGHKS and CDR2 YYEKEE (reference sequence). The CDR3 here is CASSEQQGAGPGAGSPLHF. CDR3 nucleotides: TGTGCCAGCAGCGAACAACAGGGGGCGGGCCCCGGAGCGGGTTCACCCCTCCACTTT.

This clone was detected once. J is TRBJ2-7 and V is TRBV27; the D gene is possibly TRBD1 (5 bases). The germline gives CDR1 MNHEY, CDR2 SMNVEV (reference sequence). The CDR3 totals 16 residues. V was trimmed by 5 bases and J by 2 bases, leaving 19 bases between them. The CDR3 DNA is TGTGCCAGCAGTGGACATCGAACCGAAGGGACCTACGAGCAGTACTTC. This translates into CASSGHRTEGTYEQYF.

The chain joins TRBV18 to TRBJ1-1, with 9 positions matching TRBD1. This CDR3 region has 15 residues. Trimming took 3 bases from V and 4 from J; bases not matched to a gene: 6. CDR1 is KGHSH, CDR2 LQKENI, per germline. CDR3 coding DNA: TGTGCCAGCTCACCCCCGGGACAGGGTTTCACTGAAGCTTTCTTT. Translation: CASSPPGQGFTEAFF.

The chain links TRBV19 to TRBJ2-3; D unresolved. Germline CDR1 is LNHDA and CDR2 is SQIVND (reference sequence). Trimming removed 1 base from V and 2 bases from J, with 10 bases in between. This CDR3 spans 15 amino acids. The CDR3 loop reads CASSIVSADTDTQYF. CDR3 coding DNA: TGTGCCAGTAGTATAGTGTCTGCAGACACAGATACGCAGTATTTT.

The V call is TRBV28, the J call TRBJ2-2, with 10 positions matching TRBD1. The CDR3 has 16 amino acids. J lost 0 bases, V lost 11 bases, and 9 bases had no gene match. Germline CDR1 and CDR2: MDHEN and SYDVKM. The DNA for the CDR3 is TGTGCCCCCGCCGAGACAGGGGGCCCGAACACCGGGGAGCTGTTTTTT. Amino acid sequence: CAPAETGGPNTGELFF.

Remarks on this clone: The sample carries other DNA sequences with the same CDR3. As DNA, the CDR3 is TGTGCCAGTAGTATTGATGGTGAGGAGACCCAGTACTTC. This codes for CASSIDGEETQYF. The rearrangement joins TRBV19 to TRBJ2-5; D not certain. This CDR3 spans 13 amino acids. Trimming left V 3 bases short and J 5 bases short, with 10 bases between. Germline-derived CDR1 and CDR2 are LNHDA and SQIVND (reference sequence). Together with reference TRBV19 and TRBJ2-5, the CDR3 gives the full variable domain: DGGITQSPKYLFRKEGQNVTLSCEQNLNHDAMYWYRQDPGQGLRLIYYSQIVNDFQKGDIAEGYSVSREKKESFPLTVTSAQKNPTAFYLCASSIDGEETQYFGPGTRLLVL.

As DNA, the CDR3 is TGCAGCGTTGCAGGGGATCGGAATGAAAAACTGTTTTTT. Translation gives CSVAGDRNEKLFF. The chain employs TRBV29-1 and TRBJ1-4; perhaps TRBD1 as D (6 bases). This CDR3 has 13 amino acids. V lost 4 bases to trimming and J lost 5 bases, with 11 bases between them. Germline V lookup: CDR1 SQVTM, CDR2 ANQGSEA.

This chain links TRBV12-3 or TRBV12-4 with TRBJ1-1, with TRBD1 identical over 7 bases. The junction had 6 bases not matched to a gene; V was cut back by 7 bases and J by 4 bases. This CDR3 region has 13 residues. In nucleotides, the CDR3 is TGTGCCAGCAATCACAGGGGTGGCACTGAAGCTTTCTTT. As protein: CASNHRGGTEAFF.

Points on this clone: Other DNA sequences from this sample encode an identical CDR3 as well. The V gene is TRBV5-1, the J gene TRBJ1-3; 7 positions match TRBD1. The J segment lost 2 bases and the V segment lost 0 bases, leaving 2 bases of the junction unmatched. CDR1 and CDR2 (germline): SGHRS, YFSETQ. The CDR3 is 15 amino acids. CDR3 in amino acids: CASSLEGGTGNTIYF. In nucleotides, the CDR3 is TGCGCCAGCAGCTTGGAAGGGGGCACTGGAAACACCATATATTTT.

The chain combines TRBV5-6 with TRBJ1-2, with D hard to call. CDR1 and CDR2 from the germline V gene are SGHDT and YYEEEE. Deletions cut 1 base from V and 0 bases from J, with 7 bases between. The CDR3 is 14 residues long. The CDR3 DNA reads as TGTGCCAGCAGCTTGCGTGGCTCTAACTATGGCTACACCTTC. Residues: CASSLRGSNYGYTF.

The rearrangement joins TRBV10-3 to TRBJ1-5; 8 nucleotides match TRBD1. CDR3 length: 14 amino acids. V gave up 8 bases and J gave up 2 bases; unmatched junction bases: 5. Germline lookup yields CDR1 ENHRY and CDR2 SYGVKD. CDR3 DNA sequence: TGTGCCATCTCACAGGGGGATGGCAATCAGCCCCAGCATTTT. This translates into CAISQGDGNQPQHF.

J is TRBJ2-7 and V is TRBV25-1; 9 bases agree with TRBD2. The CDR3 sequence is 15 residues long. Germline values: CDR1 MGHDK, CDR2 SYGVNS. V gave up 2 bases and J gave up 4 bases; unmatched junction bases: 6. CDR3: CASSELSGSSYEQYF. As DNA, the CDR3 is TGTGCCAGCAGTGAACTTAGCGGGAGTTCGTACGAGCAGTACTTC.

This chain links TRBV7-3 with TRBJ2-3; no definite D call. The V gene lost 2 bases and the J gene lost 5 bases, with 11 bases spanning the gap. Germline V gene sequence: CDR1 SGHTA, CDR2 FQGTGA. This CDR3 contains 14 residues. The CDR3 nucleotides read TGTGCCAGCAGCTTATCTACCTCTAGAGATACGCAGTATTTT. Its translation is CASSLSTSRDTQYF.

The V and J genes are TRBV6-6 and TRBJ1-4; 10 nucleotides agree with TRBD1. The CDR3 is 14 residues long. Germline V gives CDR1 MNHNY, CDR2 SVGAGI (reference sequence). Losses at the gene ends were 8 bases for V and 5 bases for J; bases not matched to a gene: 5. The CDR3 DNA sequence: TGTGCCAGCTTATCGACAGGGGGCAATGAAAAACTGTTTTTT. As protein: CASLSTGGNEKLFF.

The V gene is TRBV30, the J gene TRBJ2-1; maybe TRBD2 (6 bases). CDR1 is GTSNPN and CDR2 is SVGIG in the germline V gene (reference sequence). CDR3 size: 12 residues. V lost 0 bases and J lost 10, with 10 bases in between. The CDR3 bases are TGTGCCTGGAGTGTAGGAGGGTGGGAGCAGTTCTTC. It translates to CAWSVGGWEQFF.

The gene calls are TRBV3-1 (or the pseudogene TRBV3-2) and TRBJ2-7; maybe TRBD2 (6 bases). The V end lost 1 base, the J end lost 7 bases, and 20 bases lay between the germline ends. The CDR3 loop spans 16 amino acids. Germline lookup yields CDR1 LGHDT and CDR2 YNNKEL (reference sequence). CDR3 nucleotides: TGTGCCAGCAGCCAAGGTCTTCGGGAGCCACCCGGGGAGCAGTACTTC. Amino acids: CASSQGLREPPGEQYF.